The 8 T cell receptor beta chains below were found in one sample sequenced in a study of blood T cell repertoires in COVID-19. The table came from immunoSEQ multiplex PCR; TCRdb's copy has only in-frame clones and leaves some out. Among some 130,000 clones listed, around 83% were seen once. What was sequenced was peripheral blood. These receptors were taken from a woman between 45 and 65 years old with acute or convalescent COVID-19.

The V gene is TRBV18, the J gene TRBJ2-2, with 12 nucleotides matching TRBD2. V trimming: 3 bases; J trimming: 6 bases; junction bases outside the gene matches: 5. The CDR3 is 16 amino acids. Per germline, CDR1 KGHSH and CDR2 LQKENI. CDR3 in amino acids: CASSPLGTSGSGELFF. The CDR3 nucleotides read TGTGCCAGCTCACCGCTAGGGACTAGCGGGTCCGGGGAGCTGTTTTTT.

The chain couples TRBV6-6 to TRBJ1-4; 9 bases fit TRBD1. CDR3 length: 14 amino acids. With V trimmed by 6 bases and J by 8 bases, 7 bases remained unmatched. The V gene's germline CDR1 is MNHNY and CDR2 SVGAGI (reference sequence). CDR3 region: CASSNRGPEEKLFF. The CDR3, as DNA: TGTGCCAGCAGCAACAGGGGGCCGGAGGAAAAACTGTTTTTT.

The genes are TRBV18 and TRBJ1-5; 10 bases match TRBD1. This CDR3 has 18 residues. The germline CDR1 and CDR2 sequences are KGHSH and LQKENI. Trimming cost V 3 bases and J 3 bases; bases outside gene matches: 11. Here the CDR3 DNA reads TGTGCCAGCTCACCGATAGCCGGGGACAGGGGTAACAATCAGCCCCAGCATTTT. This translates into CASSPIAGDRGNNQPQHF.

V is TRBV5-1 and J is TRBJ1-1; 7 bases align to TRBD1. V was pared by 4 bases and J by 8 bases, with 5 bases of the junction left unmatched. The CDR3 runs 12 residues. Germline V gene sequence: CDR1 SGHRS, CDR2 YFSETQ. CDR3 nucleotide sequence: TGCGCCAGCAGCAATACAGGGGACGAAGCTTTCTTT. This translates into CASSNTGDEAFF.

The chain uses TRBV6-6 and TRBJ2-7, with D hard to call. The CDR3 has 13 residues. The germline V gene has CDR1 MNHNY and CDR2 SVGAGI (reference sequence). V was pared by 2 bases and J by 6 bases, with 11 bases between. CDR3 bases: TGTGCCAGCAGTTACCCGGTCAGCGCCGAGCAGTACTTC. Its protein product is CASSYPVSAEQYF.

In its sample, this clone was seen once. This CDR3 is missing its conserved last phenylalanine or tryptophan, likely due to a read error. The DNA is omitted, as the CDR3 cannot be located on it reliably, and the CDR3 follows TCRdb's listing. V is TRBV10-2 and J is TRBJ1-1; the D call TRBD1 from the table was never checked on the DNA. The CDR3 extends over 12 residues, inclusive of both ends. Looked up from germline, CDR1 is WSHSY and CDR2 is SAAADI. CDR3 region: CASATGQDERKI.

J is TRBJ2-2 and V is TRBV5-4; 9 bases agree with TRBD2. CDR3 length: 17 residues. CDR1 is SGHNT, CDR2 YYREEE, per germline (reference sequence). The trim removed 5 bases at V and 5 bases at J, leaving 13 bases unmatched. The CDR3 bases are TGTGCCAGCAGAAGGACTCGCGGGGGGGCGGGAACCGGGGAGCTGTTTTTT. Its protein product is CASRRTRGGAGTGELFF.

J is TRBJ2-7 and V is TRBV6-6; 8 positions match TRBD2. There are 16 residues in the CDR3. V trimming: 0 bases; J trimming: 3 bases; junction bases outside the gene matches: 7. Germline V gene sequence: CDR1 MNHNY, CDR2 SVGAGI (reference sequence). CDR3 sequence: CASSYSISGVNYEQYF. The CDR3 nucleotides read TGTGCCAGCAGTTACTCGATTAGCGGGGTAAACTACGAGCAGTACTTC.